This T cell receptor (beta chain) was found in a study of response to subunit inactivated influenza vaccine. The germline gives CDR1 DFQATT, CDR2 SNEGSKA (reference sequence). The CDR3 consists of 15 residues. Germline trimming cut 3 bases from V and 4 bases from J; bases unmatched to any gene: 11. From the RT-PCR reads, TCRdb called clonotypes with MiXCR, one entry per CDR3 protein. The sample holds roughly 630,000 distinct CDR3 sequences, 12% to 15% seen once. This TCR was sampled from a man aged 50-59 years who received an inactivated influenza vaccine. The chain has TRBV20-1 and TRBJ1-2; TRBD1 matches 7 bases. Here the sequenced sample was PBMCs from blood, taken less than 15 days before vaccination. The CDR3 bases are TGCAGTGCTAGTCCCCGAGGGGGCAGCCTCTATGGCTACACCTTC. Encoded protein: CSASPRGGSLYGYTF.